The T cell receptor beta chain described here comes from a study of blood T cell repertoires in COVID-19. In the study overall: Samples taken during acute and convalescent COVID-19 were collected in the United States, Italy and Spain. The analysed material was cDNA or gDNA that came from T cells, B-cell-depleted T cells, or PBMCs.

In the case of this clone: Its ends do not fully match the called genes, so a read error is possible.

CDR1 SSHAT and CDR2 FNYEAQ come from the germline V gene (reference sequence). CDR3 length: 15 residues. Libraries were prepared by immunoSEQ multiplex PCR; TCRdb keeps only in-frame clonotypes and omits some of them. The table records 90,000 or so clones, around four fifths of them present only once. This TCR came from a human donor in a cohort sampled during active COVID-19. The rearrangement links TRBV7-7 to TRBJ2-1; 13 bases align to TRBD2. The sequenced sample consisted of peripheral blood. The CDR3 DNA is TGTGCTAGCAGCTCCGGACTAGCGGGAGTCGATGAGCAGTTCTTC. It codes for CASSSGLAGVDEQFF.